This passage covers 3 T cell receptor beta chains from one sample sequenced in a study of T cell responses to AZD1222 COVID-19 vaccine. Assay: immunoSEQ multiplex PCR; the TCRdb copy retains only in-frame clones and omits some. The table lists 56,000 or so clones, 70% to 90% of them singletons. Sequencing was performed on peripheral blood, taken on day 0 of AZD1222 vaccination. The source is an adult in good health.

The rearrangement joins TRBV29-1 to TRBJ1-2; D call uncertain. The CDR3 extends over 13 amino acids. Germline values: CDR1 SQVTM, CDR2 ANQGSEA. Trimming stripped 0 bases from V and 8 bases from J, with 13 bases between. CDR3 nucleotides: TGCAGCGTTGAAGATCGTAACAGCGTGGGCTACACCTTC. It codes for CSVEDRNSVGYTF.

This clone occurred once. The V and J genes are TRBV5-1 and TRBJ2-2, with D possibly matching TRBD2 (7 bases). The CDR3 runs 16 residues. CDR1 SGHRS and CDR2 YFSETQ come from the germline V gene. Deletions cut 3 bases from V and 4 bases from J, with 16 bases between. The CDR3 DNA follows: TGCGCCAGCAGCTCGGGGGCGGGGGATGGCACCGGGGAGCTGTTTTTT. Its translation: CASSSGAGDGTGELFF.

This chain joins TRBV7-3 and TRBJ2-1, with 9 bases lining up with TRBD1. The V gene's germline CDR1 is SGHTA and CDR2 FQGTGA. CDR3 size: 15 residues. V shed 5 bases, J shed 4 bases, and the junction held 6 bases outside the gene matches. The CDR3 bases are TGTGCCAGCAGCCCAATCGGGACAGGGTACAATGAGCAGTTCTTC. Amino acids: CASSPIGTGYNEQFF.